This T cell receptor beta chain was identified during a study of T cells in Graves' hyperthyroidism and ophthalmopathy. Study results and limitations: Most thyroid clonotypes that were expanded above 0.001 also turned up in blood. The model foresaw ophthalmopathy a median about 6.1 months prior to onset.

Note on this clonotype: The target antigen is unknown.

Authors of the study amplified TCR beta CDR3 regions from RNA transcripts. In the first-round RT-PCR of the TCR CDR3, the HTBI primer set was used. MiXCR, applied by TCRdb to the multiplex PCR reads, yields one record per CDR3 protein. The repertoire holds hundreds of thousands of distinct CDR3 sequences, with roughly 14% as singletons. Trimming took off 2 bases at V and 4 bases at J, with 12 bases between the two ends. The CDR3 spans 14 residues. CDR1 SGHRS and CDR2 YFSETQ come from the germline V gene. Patients were excluded for uncontrolled infection, other autoimmune disease, pregnancy or lactation.

The gene calls are TRBV5-1 and TRBJ1-2; D remains ambiguous. This TCR was sampled from a woman in her 40s with Graves' ophthalmopathy. What was sequenced was blood. CDR3 loop: CASSLIPGSYGYTF. The CDR3 nucleotides read TGCGCCAGCAGCTTAATTCCCGGGAGCTATGGCTACACCTTC. The complete variable domain, with remaining parts taken from reference TRBV5-1 and TRBJ1-2, reads KAGVTQTPRYLIKTRGQQVTLSCSPISGHRSVSWYQQTPGQGLQFLFEYFSETQRNKGNFPGRFSGRQFSNSRSEMNVSTLELGDSALYLCASSLIPGSYGYTFGSGTRLTVV.